The 28 T cell receptor beta chains presented below share a single source sample, sequenced in a study of T cell repertoires in cytomegalovirus infection. TCRdb used MiXCR to reprocess the reads, holding one entry per CDR3 protein. The table records some 150,000 distinct CDR3 sequences, about a quarter of them present only once. The sample comprised PBMCs. The receptors come from a human donor in good health (CMV status not recorded). Some clones in this sample may be carry-over from other donors' samples.

This rearrangement joins TRBV6-2 or TRBV6-3 to TRBJ2-7, with 10 positions matching TRBD2. J gave up 3 bases and V 2 bases, and 7 bases lay outside the gene matches. Germline-derived CDR1 and CDR2 are MNHEY and SVGEGT. This CDR3 comprises 16 residues. CDR3 bases: TGTGCCAGCAGTTACCCAACTAGCGGGGACGACTACGAGCAGTACTTC. Its protein is CASSYPTSGDDYEQYF.

In its sample, this clonotype was seen a few times. As DNA, the CDR3 is TGTGCCAGTGTCTCAGCGGGGTACACAGATACGCAGTATTTT. Translating it yields CASVSAGYTDTQYF. V is TRBV6-1 and J is TRBJ2-3; 7 bases align to TRBD2. The CDR3 sequence is 14 residues long. CDR1 is MNHNS, CDR2 SASEGT, per germline. V shed 9 bases and J 2 bases; nucleotides not matched to a gene: 8.

This clonotype has a handful of counts. The J gene is TRBJ2-1, the V gene TRBV11-2; 8 bases agree with TRBD2. With 5 bases clipped from V and 7 bases from J, the junction kept 10 bases outside the gene matches. The V gene's germline CDR1 is SGHAT and CDR2 FQNNGV. The CDR3 totals 15 residues. In nucleotides, the CDR3 is TGTGCCAGCAGCCGGGCGGGACTAGACTTGAATGAGCAGTTCTTC. Residues: CASSRAGLDLNEQFF.

This chain joins TRBV20-1 and TRBJ2-7, with TRBD1 matching 8 bases. The CDR3 runs to 14 residues. CDR1 and CDR2 from the germline V gene are DFQATT and SNEGSKA (reference sequence). The trim removed 2 bases at V and 3 bases at J, leaving 6 bases unmatched. The CDR3 is CSARKGQGNYEQYF. DNA of the CDR3: TGCAGTGCTAGAAAAGGACAGGGAAACTACGAGCAGTACTTC.

In this sample, this clonotype turned up many times. This chain uses TRBV19 with TRBJ2-5; D unclear. The CDR3 is made up of 14 amino acids. Germline V CDR1 and CDR2: LNHDA, SQIVND (reference sequence). V was trimmed by 6 bases and J by 4 bases, leaving 15 bases between them. CDR3 in amino acids: CASRPRAGRETQYF. As DNA, the CDR3 is TGTGCCAGTAGACCACGGGCAGGCCGAGAGACCCAGTACTTC. Supplemented by reference TRBV19 and TRBJ2-5, the full variable domain reads DGGITQSPKYLFRKEGQNVTLSCEQNLNHDAMYWYRQDPGQGLRLIYYSQIVNDFQKGDIAEGYSVSREKKESFPLTVTSAQKNPTAFYLCASRPRAGRETQYFGPGTRLLVL.

The chain recombines TRBV12-3 or TRBV12-4 with TRBJ2-1, with D maybe TRBD1 (6 bases). The CDR3 sequence is 12 residues long. With 6 bases removed from V and 7 bases from J, the gap between germline ends came to 10 bases. CDR3 in amino acids: CASSFGQNEQFF. The CDR3 nucleotides are TGTGCCAGCAGCTTCGGACAGAATGAGCAGTTCTTC.

The gene calls are TRBV29-1 and TRBJ2-7, with 10 bases identical to TRBD1. Germline CDR1 and CDR2: SQVTM and ANQGSEA. V trimming: 5 bases; J trimming: 4 bases; junction bases outside the gene matches: 8. The CDR3 spans 14 residues. CDR3 coding DNA: TGCAGCGTTTCTAACGGGGACAGGGGTTACGAGCAGTACTTC. It codes for CSVSNGDRGYEQYF.

The CDR3 reads CASSWGRPLDTQYF. Written as DNA, the CDR3 is TGTGCCAGCAGCTGGGGCCGCCCCCTAGATACGCAGTATTTT. V usage is TRBV11-2 and J usage is TRBJ2-3, with D possibly being TRBD1 (5 bases). The CDR3 length is 14 residues. Germline CDR1 and CDR2: SGHAT and FQNNGV. The V end was cut by 4 bases, the J end by 5 bases, with 13 bases between.

This clonotype was picked up a small number of times. This chain uses TRBV7-9 with TRBJ2-7, with D unclear. The CDR3 is made up of 13 amino acids. Germline values: CDR1 SEHNR, CDR2 FQNEAQ (reference sequence). V shed 4 bases and J shed 2 bases, with 9 bases lying between them. In DNA, the CDR3 is TGTGCCAGCAGCTCTTCTAGTACCTACGAGCAGTACTTC. It specifies CASSSSSTYEQYF.

This clonotype was seen a single time. The chain combines TRBV13 with TRBJ2-7, with D possibly matching TRBD2 (6 bases). V dropped 4 bases and J dropped 3 bases, with 22 bases sitting between them. This CDR3 has 17 amino acids. In germline, CDR1 is PRHDT, CDR2 FYEKMQ (reference sequence). The CDR3 nucleotides read TGTGCCAGCAGCTCCCCACCAGTTGATAGCGGAAACTACGAGCAGTACTTC. Protein sequence: CASSSPPVDSGNYEQYF.

This clonotype was found a few times. This chain links TRBV7-6 with TRBJ1-4; D is uncertain. This CDR3 is 13 amino acids long. The germline V gene encodes CDR1 SGHVS and CDR2 FNYEAQ. Trimming took off 4 bases at V and 7 bases at J, with 10 bases between the two ends. For the CDR3, the DNA is TGTGCCAGCAGCTCTTTCCGGAGTGAAAAACTGTTTTTT. This translates into CASSSFRSEKLFF.

The rearrangement links TRBV12-3 or TRBV12-4 to TRBJ2-5; unclear D gene. The CDR3 has 13 amino acids. V lost 7 bases and J lost 6, with 15 bases in between. In DNA form, the CDR3 reads TGTGCCAGCACCCGAGGCTACCCGCAGACCCAGTACTTC. As protein: CASTRGYPQTQYF.

J is TRBJ2-1 and V is TRBV19; 9 bases agree with TRBD1. V trimming: 6 bases; J trimming: 5 bases; junction bases outside the gene matches: 2. Per the germline V gene, CDR1 is LNHDA and CDR2 is SQIVND (reference sequence). The CDR3 has 13 amino acids. The CDR3 loop is CASSGTGNNEQFF. In DNA form, the CDR3 reads TGTGCCAGTAGCGGGACAGGGAACAATGAGCAGTTCTTC.

V is TRBV5-6 and J is TRBJ1-5; D remains unclear. V lost 4 bases and J 5 bases, leaving 10 bases between the germline ends. This CDR3 has 13 amino acids. Germline CDR1 and CDR2: SGHDT and YYEEEE. The CDR3 DNA reads TGTGCCAGCAGCGACTCGCCAGATCAGCCCCAGCATTTT. Translation gives CASSDSPDQPQHF.

In its sample, this clonotype was seen many times. The rearrangement links TRBV7-6 to TRBJ2-7; D remains unclear. The germline CDR1 and CDR2 sequences are SGHVS and FNYEAQ. The CDR3 has 13 residues. V lost 6 bases to trimming and J lost 5 bases, with 14 bases between them. Here the CDR3 DNA reads TGTGCCAGCAGTATTCCCCCGGTAGACGAGCAGTACTTC. Amino acid sequence: CASSIPPVDEQYF.

This chain uses TRBV11-2 with TRBJ2-7; the match to TRBD1 covers 7 bases. Per germline, CDR1 SGHAT and CDR2 FQNNGV. V was clipped by 2 bases and J by 4 bases; unmatched bases: 5. The CDR3 has 14 residues. In DNA form, the CDR3 reads TGTGCCAGCAGCTTACAGGGGGTCGGTTACGAGCAGTACTTC. Encoded protein: CASSLQGVGYEQYF.

The chain links TRBV7-3 to TRBJ2-1; 13 nucleotides align to TRBD2. J gave up 10 bases and V 4 bases, and 1 base lay outside the gene matches. CDR1 is SGHTA, CDR2 FQGTGA, per germline. The CDR3 runs 13 residues. CDR3 coding DNA: TGTGCCAGCAGCTCGGGACTAGCGGGAGAGCAGTTCTTC. Translating it yields CASSSGLAGEQFF.

This sequence joins TRBV5-4 and TRBJ1-6; possibly TRBD1 for D (6 bases). V was cut by 4 bases and J by 7 bases, with 12 bases left in between. Germline V gene lookup returns CDR1 SGHNT and CDR2 YYREEE (reference sequence). The CDR3 runs 14 residues. The CDR3 loop is CASSADRINSPLHF. The CDR3 region has the DNA TGTGCCAGCAGCGCGGACAGAATAAATTCACCCCTCCACTTT.

The chain carries TRBV20-1 and TRBJ2-3; a weak D match, TRBD2 (6 bases). Trimming took off 6 bases at V and 3 bases at J, with 16 bases between the two ends. This CDR3 contains 14 residues. Looked up from germline, CDR1 is DFQATT and CDR2 is SNEGSKA (reference sequence). The CDR3 DNA reads as TGCAGTGCGGAGAGCGCGAGCGGGACAGATACGCAGTATTTT. It specifies CSAESASGTDTQYF.

This clonotype showed up just a few times. V usage is TRBV7-2 and J usage is TRBJ1-2; D is unresolved. The CDR3 sequence is 14 residues long. CDR1 and CDR2 from the germline V gene are SGHTA and FQGNSA. Deletions cut 1 base from V and 4 bases from J, with 10 bases between. The CDR3 is CASSLGTELYGYTF. CDR3 coding DNA: TGTGCCAGCAGCTTAGGGACGGAACTCTATGGCTACACCTTC.

The CDR3 region is CASSTRTSVAEQFF. Written as DNA, the CDR3 is TGTGCCAGCAGTACTAGGACTAGTGTAGCTGAGCAGTTCTTC. V gene TRBV12-3 or TRBV12-4 combines with J gene TRBJ2-1, with 7 nucleotides matching TRBD2. This CDR3 has 14 amino acids. The V and J ends lost 5 bases and 9 bases, in that order; junction bases with no gene match: 10.

This clonotype was detected many times. The chain links TRBV12-3 or TRBV12-4 to TRBJ1-1; the match to TRBD1 covers 8 bases. CDR3 size: 18 residues. Trimming removed 6 bases from V and 3 bases from J; junction bases left unmatched: 18. In nucleotides, the CDR3 is TGTGCCAGCAGCCGCACCGACAGGGGAAAGGTAGCGTACACTGAAGCTTTCTTT. It codes for CASSRTDRGKVAYTEAFF.

The chain recombines TRBV20-1 with TRBJ1-1; tentatively, D is TRBD1 (5 bases). V was cut by 1 base and J by 4 bases, with 10 bases left in between. CDR1 and CDR2 (germline): DFQATT, SNEGSKA (reference sequence). This CDR3 region has 13 residues. CDR3 protein: CSARVRVGTEAFF. CDR3 coding DNA: TGCAGTGCTAGAGTCAGGGTTGGCACTGAAGCTTTCTTT.

This clonotype was counted at least ten times. The J gene is TRBJ2-6, the V gene TRBV28; D might be TRBD1 (6 bases). The CDR3 contains 15 residues. Germline values: CDR1 MDHEN, CDR2 SYDVKM. Trimming removed 6 bases at V and 3 bases at J, with 12 bases between. This chain's CDR3 is CASRLQGGGANVLTF. The CDR3 coding sequence is TGTGCCAGCAGGTTACAGGGCGGTGGGGCCAACGTCCTGACTTTC.

There are a few counts of this clonotype. The V and J genes are TRBV5-3 and TRBJ2-1; 10 bases agree with TRBD1. TRBV5-3 falls under the ORF class, with uncertain function. The CDR3 is 16 residues long. V shed 8 bases, J shed 8 bases, and the junction held 16 bases outside the gene matches. The DNA of the CDR3 is TGTGCCAGCAGCACGACCAATTCCGGGACAGGGGATGAGCAGTTCTTC. Its translation is CASSTTNSGTGDEQFF.

The chain recombines TRBV5-4 with TRBJ1-6; no clear D. The CDR3 covers 16 residues. The germline V and J ends were trimmed by 4 bases and 7 bases, with 18 bases remaining between them. Germline V lookup: CDR1 SGHNT, CDR2 YYREEE (reference sequence). Here the CDR3 DNA reads TGTGCCAGCAGCCTTGCAGGAGGGCCTAAAAATTCACCCCTCCACTTT. Translated: CASSLAGGPKNSPLHF.

V is TRBV7-6 and J is TRBJ2-1; D is possibly TRBD2 (7 bases). The V and J ends lost 3 bases and 9 bases respectively, with 12 bases between them. The CDR3 has 13 amino acids. Germline V gives CDR1 SGHVS, CDR2 FNYEAQ. CDR3 nucleotides: TGTGCCAGCAGCTTTGGGGGGGCGGCTGAGCAGTTCTTC. Its protein is CASSFGGAAEQFF.

V usage is TRBV19 and J usage is TRBJ2-4; TRBD1 is a possible D gene (6 bases). CDR3 length equals 15 residues. Germline CDR1 reads LNHDA; CDR2 reads SQIVND (reference sequence). The V and J ends lost 1 base and 10 bases respectively, with 17 bases between them. The CDR3 sequence is CASSIVMGATGIQYF. DNA for the CDR3: TGTGCCAGTAGTATAGTTATGGGGGCTACCGGGATTCAGTACTTC.